These 2 T cell receptor beta chains originate from one sample sequenced in a study of OX40 agonist ivuxolimab in advanced cancers. Assay: immunoSEQ multiplex PCR; the TCRdb copy retains only in-frame clones and omits some. The data show some 50,000 clones, roughly 93% seen once. This specimen was CD4+ or CD8+ T cells sorted from blood, taken in a trial of the OX40 agonist ivuxolimab. These receptors originate from an adult with an advanced solid tumor such as melanoma, head and neck, liver or kidney cancer.

The genes are TRBV29-1 and TRBJ1-1, with unresolved D. The CDR3 is 9 residues long. In germline, CDR1 is SQVTM, CDR2 ANQGSEA. Trimming left V 8 bases short and J 7 bases short, with 8 bases between. The CDR3 is CSTGFEAFF. The CDR3 bases are TGCAGCACGGGGTTTGAAGCTTTCTTT.

The chain links TRBV11-2 to TRBJ2-1, with D perhaps matching TRBD2 (5 bases). The CDR3 runs 11 residues. V was shortened by 4 bases and J by 10 bases, with 8 bases between the two germline ends. Germline values: CDR1 SGHAT, CDR2 FQNNGV. DNA of the CDR3: TGTGCCAGCAGCTCTTCGGGAGAGCAGTTCTTC. This translates into CASSSSGEQFF.